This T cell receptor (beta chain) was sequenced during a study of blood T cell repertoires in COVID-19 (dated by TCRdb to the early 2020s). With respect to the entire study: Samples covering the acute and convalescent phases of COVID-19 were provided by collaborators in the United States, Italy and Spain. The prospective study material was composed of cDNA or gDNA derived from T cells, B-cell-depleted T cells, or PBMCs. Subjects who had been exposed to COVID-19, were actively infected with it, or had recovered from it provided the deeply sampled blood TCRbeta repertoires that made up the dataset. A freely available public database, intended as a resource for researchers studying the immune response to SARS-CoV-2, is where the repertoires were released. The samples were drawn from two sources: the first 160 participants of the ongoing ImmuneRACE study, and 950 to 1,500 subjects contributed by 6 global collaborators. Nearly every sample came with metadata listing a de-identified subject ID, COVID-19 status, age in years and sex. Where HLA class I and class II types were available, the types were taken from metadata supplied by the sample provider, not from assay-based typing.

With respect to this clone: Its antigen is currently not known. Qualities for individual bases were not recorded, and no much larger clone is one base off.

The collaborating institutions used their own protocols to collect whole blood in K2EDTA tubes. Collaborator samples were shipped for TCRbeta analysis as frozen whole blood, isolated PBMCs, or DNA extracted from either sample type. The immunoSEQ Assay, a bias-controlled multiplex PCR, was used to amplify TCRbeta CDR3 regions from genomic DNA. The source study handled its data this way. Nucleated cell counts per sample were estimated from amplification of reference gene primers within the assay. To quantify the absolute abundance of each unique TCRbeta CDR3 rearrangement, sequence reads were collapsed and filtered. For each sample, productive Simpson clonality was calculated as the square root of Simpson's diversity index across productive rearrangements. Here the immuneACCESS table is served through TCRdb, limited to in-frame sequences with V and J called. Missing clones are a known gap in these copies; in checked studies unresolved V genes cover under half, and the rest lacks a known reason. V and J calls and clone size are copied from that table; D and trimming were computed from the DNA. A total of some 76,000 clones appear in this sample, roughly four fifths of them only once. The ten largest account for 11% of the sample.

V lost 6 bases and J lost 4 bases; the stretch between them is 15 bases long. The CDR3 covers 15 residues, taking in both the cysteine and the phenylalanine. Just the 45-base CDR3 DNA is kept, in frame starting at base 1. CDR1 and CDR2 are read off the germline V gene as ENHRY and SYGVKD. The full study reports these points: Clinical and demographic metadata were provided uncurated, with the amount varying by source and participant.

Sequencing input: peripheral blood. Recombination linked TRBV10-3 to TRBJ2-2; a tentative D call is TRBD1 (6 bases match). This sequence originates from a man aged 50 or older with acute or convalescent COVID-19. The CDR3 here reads CAIRPGQKLTGELFF. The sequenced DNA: TGTGCCATCAGACCGGGACAAAAACTCACCGGGGAGCTGTTTTTT.